Listed here are 25 T cell receptor beta chains from one sample, sequenced in a study of STAT3 mutations in large granular lymphocyte leukemia. Sequenced by immunoSEQ multiplex PCR; TCRdb stores in-frame clones only, minus some. The repertoire includes about 20,000 clones, 92% of them detected once, and about 45% sits in the top ten. Study findings and constraints: Every T-LGLL patient had at least one immunodominant TCRbeta clonotype.

No antigen has been assigned to these receptors. The sequenced material came from peripheral blood mononuclear cells. The origin of the receptors is a man aged 55 to 70 with T-cell large granular lymphocyte leukemia. Some clones in this sample may be carry-over from other donors' samples.

This sequence joins TRBV25-1 and TRBJ2-5; D possibly corresponds to TRBD1 (6 bases). The CDR3 totals 15 residues. The V gene lost 1 base and the J gene lost 5 bases, with 14 bases spanning the gap. Germline V gene data show CDR1 as MGHDK and CDR2 as SYGVNS. In DNA, the CDR3 is TGTGCCAGCAGTGAATCGGGCAGGGGTAGGGAGACCCAGTACTTC. Translated: CASSESGRGRETQYF.

The rearrangement links TRBV5-1 to TRBJ2-3; possible D gene TRBD1, 5 bases. The CDR3 has 14 residues. Germline V gene lookup returns CDR1 SGHRS and CDR2 YFSETQ. V was trimmed by 1 base and J by 2 bases, leaving 8 bases between them. The CDR3 DNA reads as TGCGCCAGCAGCTTGAGACAGTTCACAGATACGCAGTATTTT. Encoded protein: CASSLRQFTDTQYF.

The genes are TRBV11-2 and TRBJ1-2; no clear D. Trimming stripped 2 bases from V and 5 bases from J, with 18 bases between. This CDR3 has 16 residues. In germline, CDR1 is SGHAT, CDR2 FQNNGV. This CDR3 is CASSLPRRQEEYGYTF. The DNA of the CDR3 is TGTGCCAGCAGCTTACCCCGCCGGCAGGAGGAATATGGCTACACCTTC.

This sequence joins TRBV27 and TRBJ2-5; TRBD1 aligns across 8 bases. In germline, CDR1 is MNHEY, CDR2 SMNVEV (reference sequence). This CDR3 region has 14 residues. Trimming removed 5 bases from V and 5 bases from J; junction bases left unmatched: 7. CDR3 DNA: TGTGCCAGCAGTGTTTGGGACAGGTTGGAGACCCAGTACTTC. Its protein is CASSVWDRLETQYF.

The chain employs TRBV7-9 and TRBJ2-2; TRBD2 is a possible D gene (6 bases). Trimming took 4 bases from V and 5 from J, leaving 8 bases between them. CDR1 and CDR2 from the germline V gene are SEHNR and FQNEAQ (reference sequence). This CDR3 has 13 residues. CDR3 region: CASSWRETGELFF. The CDR3 region has the DNA TGTGCCAGCAGCTGGAGGGAAACCGGGGAGCTGTTTTTT.

The rearrangement links TRBV5-1 to TRBJ2-7; maybe TRBD2 (5 bases). The V and J ends lost 3 bases and 6 bases respectively, with 19 bases between them. Germline CDR1 is SGHRS and CDR2 is YFSETQ. The CDR3 is made up of 15 amino acids. This CDR3 is CASSSFSPGEGEQYF. The CDR3 DNA reads TGCGCCAGCAGCTCTTTTAGCCCCGGAGAGGGCGAGCAGTACTTC.

This sequence joins TRBV4-3 and TRBJ2-2, with D perhaps matching TRBD1 (5 bases). CDR3 size: 17 residues. From germline, CDR1 is LGHNA and CDR2 YSLEER. Deletions cut 0 bases from V and 2 bases from J, with 13 bases between. The CDR3 reads CASSQDFPDRNTGELFF. The CDR3 DNA is TGCGCCAGCAGCCAAGATTTCCCTGACAGAAACACCGGGGAGCTGTTTTTT.

The chain carries TRBV7-3 and TRBJ2-7; tentatively, D is TRBD2 (5 bases). The germline V and J ends were trimmed by 4 bases and 5 bases, with 9 bases remaining between them. The CDR3 length is 12 residues. Germline values: CDR1 SGHTA, CDR2 FQGTGA. CDR3 loop: CASSSGSHEQYF. The CDR3, as DNA: TGTGCCAGCAGCTCTGGGAGCCACGAGCAGTACTTC.

This chain uses TRBV13 with TRBJ2-1; maybe TRBD2 (5 bases). With 1 base removed from V and 4 bases from J, the gap between germline ends came to 11 bases. The germline gives CDR1 PRHDT, CDR2 FYEKMQ (reference sequence). The CDR3 runs 15 residues. CDR3 DNA sequence: TGTGCCAGCAGCTTAGATTCGGGAAGATACAATGAGCAGTTCTTC. Protein: CASSLDSGRYNEQFF.

The chain joins TRBV7-2 to TRBJ2-7; D is unclear. There are 13 residues in the CDR3. Germline lookup yields CDR1 SGHTA and CDR2 FQGNSA. Trimming took 0 bases from V and 2 from J, leaving 5 bases between them. CDR3: CASSLARTYEQYF. CDR3 coding DNA: TGTGCCAGCAGCTTAGCGAGGACCTACGAGCAGTACTTC.

V gene TRBV29-1 combines with J gene TRBJ2-3; D is uncertain. Germline V CDR1 and CDR2: SQVTM, ANQGSEA. This CDR3 region has 11 residues. The V and J ends lost 5 bases and 6 bases respectively, with 9 bases between them. The CDR3 bases are TGCAGCGTTCGTTACACGGATACGCAGTATTTT. Translating it yields CSVRYTDTQYF.

The chain carries TRBV28 and TRBJ2-1, with 7 positions matching TRBD2. The CDR3 contains 15 residues. CDR1 and CDR2 from the germline V gene are MDHEN and SYDVKM. V lost 7 bases, J lost 5 bases, and 11 bases stayed unmatched. CDR3 sequence: CASTPWEGRHNEQFF. CDR3 coding DNA: TGTGCCAGCACCCCCTGGGAGGGCCGCCACAATGAGCAGTTCTTC.

This chain joins TRBV6-5 and TRBJ1-2; unclear D gene. The V gene's germline CDR1 is MNHEY and CDR2 SVGAGI. V was cut by 1 base and J by 6 bases, with 15 bases left in between. The CDR3 contains 15 residues. CDR3 DNA: TGTGCCAGCAGTTACTTAACGGCCCCTCGGAATGGCTACACCTTC. Translation gives CASSYLTAPRNGYTF.

This rearrangement joins TRBV10-3 to TRBJ2-7, with D perhaps TRBD2 (6 bases). This CDR3 has 15 amino acids. V was cut by 0 bases and J by 1 base, with 10 bases left in between. Germline CDR1 and CDR2: ENHRY and SYGVKD. CDR3 DNA: TGTGCCATCAGTGAGTCGCTAGCGAGGTCCTACGAGCAGTACTTC. It is translated as CAISESLARSYEQYF.

The CDR3 here is CASSLGTSGSYEQYF. CDR3 in DNA: TGTGCCAGCAGTTTAGGGACTAGCGGCTCCTACGAGCAGTACTTC. The chain recombines TRBV27 with TRBJ2-7, with 11 bases that match TRBD2. Per the germline V gene, CDR1 is MNHEY and CDR2 is SMNVEV (reference sequence). This CDR3 has 15 residues. V dropped 2 bases and J dropped 0; count of bases not matched to a gene: 0.

The V call is TRBV5-1, the J call TRBJ2-7; no clear D. V shed 2 bases and J shed 0 bases, with 9 bases lying between them. The V gene's germline CDR1 is SGHRS and CDR2 YFSETQ. The length of the CDR3 is 14 residues. In DNA form, the CDR3 reads TGCGCCAGCAGCTTCTCGTCTAGCTCCTACGAGCAGTACTTC. Translation: CASSFSSSSYEQYF.

The chain uses TRBV30 and TRBJ1-2; no firm D call. The germline V and J ends were trimmed by 2 bases and 4 bases, with 14 bases remaining between them. Germline loops: CDR1 GTSNPN, CDR2 SVGIG (reference sequence). The CDR3 totals 14 residues. DNA of the CDR3: TGTGCCTGGAGTCGGGGTGGGATGGGCTATGGCTACACCTTC. It yields the protein CAWSRGGMGYGYTF.

The chain joins TRBV30 to TRBJ2-7; maybe TRBD2 (6 bases). Trimming pared 8 bases from V and 1 base from J, leaving 24 bases between. The germline V gene encodes CDR1 GTSNPN and CDR2 SVGIG (reference sequence). This CDR3 has 16 residues. CDR3 nucleotides: TGTGCCACGAGAGAGCGGGCGGGTACCCCTTCCTACGAGCAGTACTTC. Translation: CATRERAGTPSYEQYF.

This clone was seen only once. The rearrangement links TRBV29-1 to TRBJ2-1, with unresolved D. The V and J ends lost 7 bases and 10 bases respectively, with 11 bases between them. Germline loops: CDR1 SQVTM, CDR2 ANQGSEA. This CDR3 is 10 amino acids long. The CDR3 DNA is TGCAGCGCAAGGTCGGTGGAGCAGTTCTTC. As protein: CSARSVEQFF.

The rearrangement links TRBV7-2 to TRBJ2-7; D unresolved. Germline V gene data show CDR1 as SGHTA and CDR2 as FQGNSA. CDR3 length: 14 amino acids. The ends were cut back, 5 bases at V and 5 bases at J, with 16 bases in the middle. The CDR3 here is CASSPPKGTDEQYF. The CDR3 DNA reads as TGTGCCAGCAGCCCCCCCAAGGGTACGGACGAGCAGTACTTC.

The rearrangement uses TRBV6-6 and TRBJ2-7; 7 bases line up with TRBD1. CDR3 length: 16 amino acids. CDR1 and CDR2 (germline): MNHNY, SVGAGI (reference sequence). The trim removed 6 bases at V and 3 bases at J, leaving 14 bases unmatched. The CDR3 reads CASRGKGASNGYEQYF. The CDR3 nucleotides are TGTGCCAGCAGGGGTAAGGGGGCTAGTAATGGCTACGAGCAGTACTTC.

The CDR3 nucleotides are TGCGCCAGCAGCCCAGCTAACTATGGCTACACCTTC. Amino acid sequence: CASSPANYGYTF. This chain uses TRBV5-1 with TRBJ1-2, with D hard to call. The CDR3 is 12 amino acids. Trimming shortened V by 4 bases and J by 0 bases, and 4 bases separated the two germline ends. Per the germline V gene, CDR1 is SGHRS and CDR2 is YFSETQ. Based on the CDR3 plus reference TRBV5-1 and TRBJ1-2, the full variable domain is KAGVTQTPRYLIKTRGQQVTLSCSPISGHRSVSWYQQTPGQGLQFLFEYFSETQRNKGNFPGRFSGRQFSNSRSEMNVSTLELGDSALYLCASSPANYGYTFGSGTRLTVV.

The chain employs TRBV15 and TRBJ2-5, with 9 bases that match TRBD2. In germline, CDR1 is LNHNV, CDR2 YYDKDF (reference sequence). V shed 8 bases, J shed 1 base, and the junction held 8 bases outside the gene matches. This CDR3 is built from 15 residues. The CDR3 bases are TGTGCCACCTCCATAGCGGGAGTCAGCCAAGAGACCCAGTACTTC. Amino acids: CATSIAGVSQETQYF.

The genes are TRBV29-1 and TRBJ1-3, with TRBD1 as a possible D gene (6 bases). The germline V and J ends were trimmed by 5 bases and 2 bases, with 7 bases remaining between them. Germline CDR1 and CDR2: SQVTM and ANQGSEA. The CDR3 has 12 amino acids. CDR3 coding DNA: TGCAGCGTTACAGGGCCTGGAAACACCATATATTTT. Encoded protein: CSVTGPGNTIYF.

The chain couples TRBV6-5 to TRBJ1-4, with 8 bases identical to TRBD1. From germline, CDR1 is MNHEY and CDR2 SVGAGI. Losses at the gene ends were 6 bases for V and 7 bases for J; bases not matched to a gene: 7. The CDR3 totals 14 residues. The CDR3 DNA sequence: TGTGCCAGCAGGAGCAGGGGGCTTGGTGAAAAACTGTTTTTT. Its protein is CASRSRGLGEKLFF.